Listed here is a single T cell receptor (beta chain). What it binds is unknown. The data stem from a study of T cell repertoires in cytomegalovirus infection. Across the study: Public TCR beta signatures were indicative of both CMV infection and a matching HLA type.

The study, taken as a whole, reports: HLA-C-restricted CMV clonotypes gave the most frequent clonotype in two of eight donors. The cumulative frequency of public TCR beta families distinguished individuals who carried CMV together with the relevant HLA.

Trimming took off 6 bases at V and 0 bases at J, with 10 bases between the two ends. Germline values: CDR1 SNHLY, CDR2 FYNNEI. The CDR3 contains 14 residues. TCRdb recomputed calls from the reads with MiXCR, one row per CDR3 protein. The sample yields about 680,000 distinct CDR3 sequences, more than 20% seen once. Sequenced: CD8+ T cells from PBMCs. The chain links TRBV2 to TRBJ2-3; D may be TRBD2 (6 bases). The clonotype comes from a human donor in good health (CMV status not recorded). Some clones in this sample may be carry-over from other donors' samples. CDR3 nucleotides: TGTGCCAGCAGAGCCGGGACTAGCACAGATACGCAGTATTTT. Its protein product is CASRAGTSTDTQYF.